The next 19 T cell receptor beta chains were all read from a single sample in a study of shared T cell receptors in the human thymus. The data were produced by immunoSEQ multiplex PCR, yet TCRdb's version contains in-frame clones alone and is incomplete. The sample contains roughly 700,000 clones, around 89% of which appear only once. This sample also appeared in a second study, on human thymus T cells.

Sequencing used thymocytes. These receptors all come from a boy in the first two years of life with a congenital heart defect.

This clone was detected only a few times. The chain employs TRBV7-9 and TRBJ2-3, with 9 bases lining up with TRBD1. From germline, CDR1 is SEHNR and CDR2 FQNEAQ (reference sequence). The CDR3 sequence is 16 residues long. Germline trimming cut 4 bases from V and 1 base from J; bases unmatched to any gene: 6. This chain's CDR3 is CASSSDDRGGTDTQYF. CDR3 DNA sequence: TGTGCCAGCAGCTCGGACGACAGGGGGGGCACAGATACGCAGTATTTT.

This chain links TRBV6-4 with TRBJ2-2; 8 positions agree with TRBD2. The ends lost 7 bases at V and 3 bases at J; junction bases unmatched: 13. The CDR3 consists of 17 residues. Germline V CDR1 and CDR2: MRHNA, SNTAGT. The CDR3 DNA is TGTGCCAGCAATACCCAGCGGGAGAGGAAAGACACCGGGGAGCTGTTTTTT. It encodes CASNTQRERKDTGELFF.

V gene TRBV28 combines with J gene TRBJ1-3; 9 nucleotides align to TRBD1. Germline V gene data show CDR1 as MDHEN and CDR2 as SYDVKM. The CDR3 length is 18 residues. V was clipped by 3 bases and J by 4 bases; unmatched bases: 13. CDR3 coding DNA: TGTGCCAGCAGTTTTCCGCCGATTGGGACAGGGACGGGAAACACCATATATTTT. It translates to CASSFPPIGTGTGNTIYF.

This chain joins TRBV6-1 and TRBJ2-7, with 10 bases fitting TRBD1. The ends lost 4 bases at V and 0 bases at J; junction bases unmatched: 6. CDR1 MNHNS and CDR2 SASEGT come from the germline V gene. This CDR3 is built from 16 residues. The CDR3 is CASSVGTGVSSYEQYF. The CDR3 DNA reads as TGTGCCAGCAGTGTGGGGACAGGGGTGAGCTCCTACGAGCAGTACTTC.

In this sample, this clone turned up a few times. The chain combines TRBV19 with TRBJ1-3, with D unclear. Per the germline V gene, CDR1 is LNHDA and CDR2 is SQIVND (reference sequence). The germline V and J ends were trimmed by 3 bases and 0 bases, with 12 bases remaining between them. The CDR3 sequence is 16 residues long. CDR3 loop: CASSIPGSISGNTIYF. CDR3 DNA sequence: TGTGCCAGTAGTATCCCAGGTTCCATCTCTGGAAACACCATATATTTT.

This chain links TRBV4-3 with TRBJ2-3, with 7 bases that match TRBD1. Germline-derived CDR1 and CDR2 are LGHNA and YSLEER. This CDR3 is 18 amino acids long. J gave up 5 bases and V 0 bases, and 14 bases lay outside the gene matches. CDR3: CASSQDLRAQGEKDTQYF. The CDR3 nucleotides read TGCGCCAGCAGCCAAGATCTTCGGGCGCAGGGGGAAAAAGATACGCAGTATTTT.

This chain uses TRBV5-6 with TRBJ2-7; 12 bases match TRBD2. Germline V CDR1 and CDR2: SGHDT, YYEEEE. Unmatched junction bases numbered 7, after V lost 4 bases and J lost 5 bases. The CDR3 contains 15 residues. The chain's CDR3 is CASSPGTSGRNEQYF. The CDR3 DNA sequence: TGTGCCAGCAGCCCCGGGACTAGCGGGCGGAACGAGCAGTACTTC.

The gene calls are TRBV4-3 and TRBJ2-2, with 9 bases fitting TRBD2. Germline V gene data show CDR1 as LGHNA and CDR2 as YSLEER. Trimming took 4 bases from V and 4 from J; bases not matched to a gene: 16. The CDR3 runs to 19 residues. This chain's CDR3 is CASSLGSQASGRPTGELFF. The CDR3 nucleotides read TGCGCCAGCAGCCTAGGAAGCCAGGCCAGCGGGAGGCCCACCGGGGAGCTGTTTTTT.

In DNA, the CDR3 is TGTGCCAGCAGTCTTGCAGATGTGCCCGGGACTAGCGGGAGAATATCCTACAATGAGCAGTTCTTC. It specifies CASSLADVPGTSGRISYNEQFF. This rearrangement joins TRBV27 to TRBJ2-1, with 14 bases identical to TRBD2. The V and J ends lost 5 bases and 1 base, in that order; junction bases with no gene match: 19. CDR1 is MNHEY and CDR2 is SMNVEV in the germline V gene (reference sequence). The length of the CDR3 is 22 residues.

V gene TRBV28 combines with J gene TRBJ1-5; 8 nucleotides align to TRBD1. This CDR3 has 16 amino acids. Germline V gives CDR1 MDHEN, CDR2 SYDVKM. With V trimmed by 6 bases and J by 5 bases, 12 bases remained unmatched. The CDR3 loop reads CASSHGTGGLDQPQHF. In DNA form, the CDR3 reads TGTGCCAGCAGCCACGGGACAGGCGGATTGGATCAGCCCCAGCATTTT.

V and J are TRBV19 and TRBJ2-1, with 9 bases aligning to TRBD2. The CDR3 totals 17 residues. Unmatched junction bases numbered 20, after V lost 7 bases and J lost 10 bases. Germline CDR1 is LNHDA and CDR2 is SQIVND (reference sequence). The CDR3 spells CASTASGRPCPGGEQFF. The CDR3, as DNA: TGTGCCAGTACCGCAAGCGGGAGGCCCTGTCCGGGTGGGGAGCAGTTCTTC.

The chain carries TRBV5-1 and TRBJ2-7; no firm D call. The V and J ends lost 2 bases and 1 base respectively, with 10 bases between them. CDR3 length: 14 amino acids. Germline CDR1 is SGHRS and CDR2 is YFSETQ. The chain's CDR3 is CASSFNARSYEQYF. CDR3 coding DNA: TGCGCCAGCAGCTTCAACGCGAGGTCCTACGAGCAGTACTTC.

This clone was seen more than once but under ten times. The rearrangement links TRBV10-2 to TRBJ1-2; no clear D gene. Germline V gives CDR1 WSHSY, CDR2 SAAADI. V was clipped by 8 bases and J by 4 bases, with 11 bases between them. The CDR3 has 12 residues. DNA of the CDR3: TGCGCCAGCTTTGCAGAAATCTATGGCTACACCTTC. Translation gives CASFAEIYGYTF.

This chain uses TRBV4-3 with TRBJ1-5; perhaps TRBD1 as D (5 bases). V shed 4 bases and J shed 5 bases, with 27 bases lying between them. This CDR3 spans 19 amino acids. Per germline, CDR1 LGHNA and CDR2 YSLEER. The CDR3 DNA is TGCGCCAGCAGCCGCAAGAAGAACCGGGACTCCCGAGCGGATCAGCCCCAGCATTTT. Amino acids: CASSRKKNRDSRADQPQHF.

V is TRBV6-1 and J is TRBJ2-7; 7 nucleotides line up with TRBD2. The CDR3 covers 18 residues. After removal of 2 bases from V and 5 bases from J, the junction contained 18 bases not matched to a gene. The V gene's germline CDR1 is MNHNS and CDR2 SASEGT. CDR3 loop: CASSESPGGRGSSHEQYF. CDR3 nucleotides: TGTGCCAGCAGTGAATCCCCTGGGGGTCGCGGGAGTTCCCACGAGCAGTACTTC.

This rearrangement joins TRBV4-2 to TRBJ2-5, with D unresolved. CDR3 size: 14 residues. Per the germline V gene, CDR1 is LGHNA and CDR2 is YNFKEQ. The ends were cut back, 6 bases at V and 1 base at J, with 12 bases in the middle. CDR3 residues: CASRRSEVQETQYF. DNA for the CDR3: TGTGCCAGCAGAAGGAGTGAGGTCCAAGAGACCCAGTACTTC.

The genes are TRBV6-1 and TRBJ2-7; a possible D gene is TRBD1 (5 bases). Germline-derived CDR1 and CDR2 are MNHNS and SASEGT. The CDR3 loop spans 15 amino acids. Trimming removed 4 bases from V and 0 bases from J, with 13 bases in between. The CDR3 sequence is CASSAQDTSSYEQYF. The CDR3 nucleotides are TGTGCCAGCAGTGCACAGGACACGAGCTCCTACGAGCAGTACTTC.

CDR3 region: CASTSVGVEETQYF. Here the CDR3 DNA reads TGCGCCAGCACTTCCGTCGGGGTAGAAGAGACCCAGTACTTC. The V gene is TRBV5-1, the J gene TRBJ2-5; a possible D gene is TRBD2 (5 bases). This CDR3 contains 14 residues. The V end lost 6 bases, the J end lost 3 bases, and 15 bases lay between the germline ends. Germline V CDR1 and CDR2: SGHRS, YFSETQ.

The CDR3 loop is CASSGATDAGTSDQETQYF. For the CDR3, the DNA is TGTGCCAGCAGCGGCGCCACCGATGCCGGGACTAGCGACCAAGAGACCCAGTACTTC. The chain recombines TRBV5-6 with TRBJ2-5, with 10 positions matching TRBD2. This CDR3 comprises 19 residues. The ends lost 4 bases at V and 0 bases at J; junction bases unmatched: 15. Germline CDR1 and CDR2: SGHDT and YYEEEE.